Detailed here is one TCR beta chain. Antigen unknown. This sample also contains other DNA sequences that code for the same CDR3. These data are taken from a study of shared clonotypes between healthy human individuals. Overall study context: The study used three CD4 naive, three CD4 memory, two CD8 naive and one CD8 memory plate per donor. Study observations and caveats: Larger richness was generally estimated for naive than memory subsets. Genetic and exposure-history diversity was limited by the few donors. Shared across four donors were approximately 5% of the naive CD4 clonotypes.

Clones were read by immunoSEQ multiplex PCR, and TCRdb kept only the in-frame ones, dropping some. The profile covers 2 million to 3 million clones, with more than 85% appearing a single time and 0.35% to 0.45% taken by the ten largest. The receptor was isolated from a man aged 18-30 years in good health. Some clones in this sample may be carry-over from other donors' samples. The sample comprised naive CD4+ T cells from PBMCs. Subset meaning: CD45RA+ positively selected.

The CDR3 sequence is CASSLGGSGTDTQYF. The DNA for the CDR3 is TGTGCCAGCAGCTTGGGCGGGAGTGGCACAGATACGCAGTATTTT. V gene TRBV5-4 combines with J gene TRBJ2-3; TRBD2 aligns across 7 bases. Germline CDR1 and CDR2: SGHNT and YYREEE (reference sequence). The V and J ends lost 0 bases and 1 base, in that order; junction bases with no gene match: 2. CDR3 length: 15 residues.